This TCR beta chain came from a study of beta chain features in type 1 diabetes. General study points: Possibly, sequencing cDNA over-represented cells that had high TCR expression levels. The study notes PCR might favor shorter templates equally in patients and controls.

V lost 4 bases, J lost 4 bases, and 9 bases lay in between. The CDR3 totals 13 residues. The germline V gene has CDR1 SGHDN and CDR2 FVKESK. This clone has just a few counts. Its specificity is unknown. The whole isolated RNA underwent reverse transcription, so sequencing captured expressed TCRB transcripts. Only in-frame clones appear in the TCRdb table, and some are missing; sequencing was by immunoSEQ multiplex PCR. The sample includes 450,000 to 600,000 clones, about 30% of them seen just once. Stem cell-like memory, regulatory, central memory and naive CD4+ cells were sorted via CD45RO/CCR7/CD25/CD127/CD95/CD27. Sorted populations all exceeded 95% purity.

This TCR was recovered from a man aged 18 to 35 in good health. The rearrangement joins TRBV14 to TRBJ2-3; D is unclear. Sequences were obtained from naive CD4+ T cells from blood. For the CDR3, the DNA is TGTGCCAGCAGCCGACCTCACCCAGATACGCAGTATTTT. Amino acids: CASSRPHPDTQYF.